These 9 T cell receptor beta chains share one sample of origin, sequenced in a study of a mutant IDH1 vaccine in newly diagnosed glioma. TCRdb keeps only in-frame clones here, not all; method: immunoSEQ multiplex PCR. Seen here are more than 35,000 clones, roughly 71% observed once, and the top ten hold about 9%. Time point noted: week 47, end of study. Vaccination used 300 ug of mutant IDH1 20-mer peptide per dose, with topical imiquimod. These receptors have no identified antigens. Sequenced here: PBMCs, sampled from a glioma patient whose treatment included an IDH1 peptide vaccine. All receptors derive from a middle-aged man with glioma.

The J gene is TRBJ1-1, the V gene TRBV19, with D uncertain. CDR3 size: 12 residues. Trimming removed 5 bases at V and 4 bases at J, with 8 bases between. Germline V gene lookup returns CDR1 LNHDA and CDR2 SQIVND (reference sequence). CDR3 amino acids: CASSFSSTEAFF. CDR3 nucleotide sequence: TGTGCCAGTAGTTTCTCATCCACTGAAGCTTTCTTT.

This chain uses TRBV18 with TRBJ2-3; no clear D. Between the trimmed V and J ends, which lost 2 bases and 0 bases, there was a span of 12 bases. The CDR3 totals 16 residues. Per germline, CDR1 KGHSH and CDR2 LQKENI. The CDR3 reads CASSPGKTLSTDTQYF. The CDR3 DNA sequence: TGTGCCAGCTCACCAGGGAAAACCCTAAGCACAGATACGCAGTATTTT.

The rearrangement joins TRBV5-5 to TRBJ1-5; 7 nucleotides match TRBD1. Losses at the gene ends were 5 bases for V and 6 bases for J; bases not matched to a gene: 5. CDR1 is SGHKS, CDR2 YYEKEE, per germline (reference sequence). This CDR3 spans 13 amino acids. The CDR3 DNA sequence: TGTGCCAGCAGTTTAGGGGGCGGTCAGCCCCAGCATTTT. Its protein product is CASSLGGGQPQHF.

The genes are TRBV6-1 and TRBJ2-7; 8 nucleotides line up with TRBD2. After removal of 4 bases from V and 2 bases from J, the junction contained 13 bases not matched to a gene. Germline CDR1 MNHNS, CDR2 SASEGT. This CDR3 region has 17 residues. CDR3 sequence reads: CASSGPSNGRAPYEQYF. CDR3 bases: TGTGCCAGCAGTGGGCCCAGCAACGGGAGGGCCCCCTACGAGCAGTACTTC.

The CDR3 loop reads CASSLTTDRRYEQYF. The CDR3 DNA reads as TGTGCCAGCAGTTTAACCACGGACAGGCGGTACGAGCAGTACTTC. J is TRBJ2-7 and V is TRBV27; 7 positions match TRBD1. V shed 2 bases, J shed 4 bases, and the junction held 8 bases outside the gene matches. This CDR3 contains 15 residues. Germline V gives CDR1 MNHEY, CDR2 SMNVEV (reference sequence).

This rearrangement joins TRBV7-2 to TRBJ2-3; D possibly matches TRBD1 or TRBD2 (6 bases each). The CDR3 is made up of 15 amino acids. Germline values: CDR1 SGHTA, CDR2 FQGNSA. The germline V and J ends were trimmed by 2 bases and 2 bases, with 11 bases remaining between them. The CDR3 region has the DNA TGTGCCAGCAGCTTACGGGGGCGGGACACAGATACGCAGTATTTT. Its protein is CASSLRGRDTDTQYF.

The count of this clone is one. V usage is TRBV18 and J usage is TRBJ2-6; 9 bases fit TRBD1. Germline CDR1 is KGHSH and CDR2 is LQKENI. Unmatched junction bases numbered 7, after V lost 6 bases and J lost 1 base. This CDR3 region has 17 residues. CDR3 nucleotides: TGTGCCAGCTCTTTCGGACAGGGGACATCTGGGGCCAACGTCCTGACTTTC. Protein product: CASSFGQGTSGANVLTF.

V usage is TRBV12-5 and J usage is TRBJ2-5, with TRBD2 matching 11 bases. Germline CDR1 and CDR2: LGHNT and FRNRAP. V lost 2 bases, J lost 3 bases, and 5 bases stayed unmatched. The CDR3 contains 16 residues. CDR3 in DNA: TGTGCTAGTGGTTTGACACCGGGACTAGCGGAAGAGACCCAGTACTTC. It is translated as CASGLTPGLAEETQYF.

This chain joins TRBV29-1 and TRBJ2-1, with D perhaps assigned TRBD1 or TRBD2 (5 bases each). The CDR3 contains 14 residues. Per the germline V gene, CDR1 is SQVTM and CDR2 is ANQGSEA. CDR3 sequence (DNA): TGCAACCTTCTGGGGCTAGCCGTGGAGAATGAGCAGTTCTTC. It codes for CNLLGLAVENEQFF.